One sample yielded the 26 T cell receptor beta chains listed below, sequenced in a study of blood T cell repertoires in COVID-19. Profiling relied on immunoSEQ multiplex PCR, and the TCRdb table lists in-frame clones only, not all of them. Of 13,000 or so clones in the sample, 90% were seen once. The sample comprised peripheral blood. Every receptor here comes from a human donor with active COVID-19. The donor label of this sample is uncertain.

Remarks on this clone: A junction end diverges from the germline sequence, so it may reflect a read error. This chain connects TRBV12-3 or TRBV12-4 to TRBJ2-7; the D gene is possibly TRBD2 (6 bases). The CDR3 has 11 amino acids. CDR3 amino acids: CASSSGLLLGF. In nucleotides, the CDR3 is TGTGCCAGCAGTTCGGGACTCCTCCTAGGCTTC.

The chain links TRBV19 to TRBJ1-1; 9 nucleotides agree with TRBD1. The V segment lost 10 bases and the J segment 3 bases; nucleotides outside the gene matches: 9. The germline gives CDR1 LNHDA, CDR2 SQIVND (reference sequence). CDR3 size: 14 residues. The CDR3 region is CAIGGTGTYTEAFF. CDR3 DNA sequence: TGTGCCATAGGCGGGACAGGGACCTACACTGAAGCTTTCTTT.

The rearrangement uses TRBV7-2 and TRBJ2-2; D possibly corresponds to TRBD2 (6 bases). The CDR3 has 17 amino acids. The germline V gene has CDR1 SGHTA and CDR2 FQGNSA. Trimming removed 1 base from V and 1 base from J, with 13 bases in between. The CDR3 DNA reads as TGTGCCAGCAGCTTAGTTGGCGCGGGACGGAACACCGGGGAGCTGTTTTTT. Protein: CASSLVGAGRNTGELFF.

V and J are TRBV9 and TRBJ2-1; TRBD2 agrees at 9 bases. Germline CDR1 and CDR2: SGDLS and YYNGEE. Trimming at V came to 0 bases and at J to 7 bases, leaving 5 bases not matched to a gene. The CDR3 totals 15 residues. The CDR3 nucleotides read TGTGCCAGCAGCGTAGGGGGGACTAGCCCAAATGAGCAGTTCTTC. Residues: CASSVGGTSPNEQFF.

This chain links TRBV7-2 with TRBJ1-5, with D perhaps TRBD1 (6 bases). The CDR3 sequence is 14 residues long. V was cut by 4 bases and J by 4 bases, with 11 bases left in between. Germline V gives CDR1 SGHTA, CDR2 FQGNSA. The CDR3 region has the DNA TGTGCCAGCAGCTCAGGGGCCGGGAATCAGCCCCAGCATTTT. Translating gives CASSSGAGNQPQHF.

V is TRBV11-1 and J is TRBJ2-1; D unresolved. CDR3 length equals 11 residues. Germline V lookup: CDR1 SGHAT, CDR2 FQDESV (reference sequence). V was clipped by 5 bases and J by 3 bases, with 2 bases between them. Here the CDR3 reads CASSHYNEQFF. As DNA, the CDR3 is TGTGCCAGCAGCCACTACAATGAGCAGTTCTTC.

The V call is TRBV9, the J call TRBJ1-2; TRBD1 aligns across 10 bases. The CDR3 extends over 16 amino acids. From germline, CDR1 is SGDLS and CDR2 YYNGEE. Losses at the gene ends were 2 bases for V and 7 bases for J; bases not matched to a gene: 11. CDR3 coding DNA: TGTGCCAGCAGCGTTGGAGGTGGACAGGGGGTGGGTGGCTACACCTTC. Its translation: CASSVGGGQGVGGYTF. Full variable domain (outside the CDR3, taken from reference TRBV9 and TRBJ1-2): DSGVTQTPKHLITATGQRVTLRCSPRSGDLSVYWYQQSLDQGLQFLIQYYNGEERAKGNILERFSAQQFPDLHSELNLSSLELGDSALYFCASSVGGGQGVGGYTFGSGTRLTVV.

The chain couples TRBV19 to TRBJ1-5; D ambiguous. The CDR3 runs to 18 residues. Trimming took off 4 bases at V and 1 base at J, with 20 bases between the two ends. The germline gives CDR1 LNHDA, CDR2 SQIVND (reference sequence). Here the CDR3 DNA reads TGTGCCAGTAGTACCCAAGTTTCACTCATAGTAAGCAATCAGCCCCAGCATTTT. The encoded protein is CASSTQVSLIVSNQPQHF.

The chain uses TRBV29-1 and TRBJ1-1; the D is unclear. Germline V gene lookup returns CDR1 SQVTM and CDR2 ANQGSEA. V was clipped by 8 bases and J by 5 bases, with 21 bases between them. This CDR3 has 14 residues. The CDR3 loop is CSSEAGSAGTEAFF. CDR3 sequence (DNA): TGCAGCTCCGAGGCGGGCTCGGCGGGAACTGAAGCTTTCTTT.

In its sample, this clone was seen once. The rearrangement joins TRBV30 to TRBJ1-4; possibly TRBD1 for D (6 bases). Germline V gene lookup returns CDR1 GTSNPN and CDR2 SVGIG (reference sequence). Trimming removed 0 bases at V and 10 bases at J, with 12 bases between. The CDR3 has 13 residues. The CDR3 spells CAWSVRTEGKLFF. CDR3 bases: TGTGCCTGGAGTGTACGGACAGAGGGAAAACTGTTTTTT. Full variable domain (missing parts from reference TRBV30 and TRBJ1-4): SQTIHQWPATLVQPVGSPLSLECTVEGTSNPNLYWYRQAAGRGLQLLFYSVGIGQISSEVPQNLSASRPQDRQFILSSKKLLLSDSGFYLCAWSVRTEGKLFFGSGTQLSVL.

For this clone: A junction boundary mismatches the germline segment, possibly from a read error. This specimen includes other DNA sequences encoding the same CDR3. The rearrangement uses TRBV11-2 and TRBJ1-1, with TRBD1 identical over 8 bases. The CDR3 covers 14 residues. CDR1 and CDR2 (germline): SGHAT, FQNNGV. The CDR3 reads CASSLGQGNTEAFF. The CDR3, as DNA: TGCGCCAGCAGCTTAGGACAGGGGAACACTGAAGCTTTCTTT.

This sequence joins TRBV18 and TRBJ2-3; D not resolved. V was trimmed by 7 bases and J by 0 bases, leaving 8 bases between them. This CDR3 spans 13 amino acids. CDR1 is KGHSH, CDR2 LQKENI, per germline. In nucleotides, the CDR3 is TGTGCCAGCTTACTCTCTAGCACAGATACGCAGTATTTT. Protein sequence: CASLLSSTDTQYF.

V and J are TRBV9 and TRBJ2-3; 9 bases map to TRBD2. After removal of 1 base from V and 0 bases from J, the junction contained 6 bases not matched to a gene. The CDR3 extends over 17 amino acids. The germline gives CDR1 SGDLS, CDR2 YYNGEE. CDR3 in DNA: TGTGCCAGCAGCGTACTGAGCGGGGGGTCTAGCACAGATACGCAGTATTTT. Translation gives CASSVLSGGSSTDTQYF.

This rearrangement joins TRBV11-2 to TRBJ2-5, with 7 bases aligning to TRBD1. The germline gives CDR1 SGHAT, CDR2 FQNNGV. V shed 7 bases and J 5 bases; nucleotides not matched to a gene: 7. The CDR3 consists of 13 residues. The CDR3 here is CASTVTGSETQYF. In DNA, the CDR3 is TGTGCCAGCACCGTGACAGGGAGTGAGACCCAGTACTTC.

CDR3 nucleotides: TGTGCCAGCAGCCAGCTTATCGGGAACACTGAAGCTTTCTTT. This translates into CASSQLIGNTEAFF. This chain links TRBV3-1 (or the pseudogene TRBV3-2) with TRBJ1-1; D is unclear. The CDR3 runs to 14 residues. V gave up 3 bases and J gave up 1 base, with 9 bases separating them. Germline CDR1 reads LGHDT; CDR2 reads YNNKEL (reference sequence).

The chain links TRBV19 to TRBJ2-3; 10 bases line up with TRBD1. The CDR3 is 16 amino acids. Unmatched junction bases numbered 6, after V lost 6 bases and J lost 0 bases. In germline, CDR1 is LNHDA, CDR2 SQIVND (reference sequence). The CDR3 sequence is CASSRQGAQSTDTQYF. The CDR3 DNA sequence: TGTGCCAGTAGCCGACAGGGGGCGCAAAGCACAGATACGCAGTATTTT. Based on the CDR3 plus reference TRBV19 and TRBJ2-3, the full variable domain is DGGITQSPKYLFRKEGQNVTLSCEQNLNHDAMYWYRQDPGQGLRLIYYSQIVNDFQKGDIAEGYSVSREKKESFPLTVTSAQKNPTAFYLCASSRQGAQSTDTQYFGPGTRLTVL.

The chain is built from TRBV2 and TRBJ2-2, with D tentatively TRBD1 (5 bases). Germline lookup yields CDR1 SNHLY and CDR2 FYNNEI. This CDR3 spans 15 amino acids. The V end lost 5 bases, the J end lost 1 base, and 11 bases lay between the germline ends. CDR3 nucleotide sequence: TGTGCCAGCAGTCCCGATACAGGGAACACCGGGGAGCTGTTTTTT. This translates into CASSPDTGNTGELFF.

This sequence joins TRBV7-2 and TRBJ2-1; unclear D gene. The germline V and J ends were trimmed by 3 bases and 6 bases, with 12 bases remaining between them. The germline gives CDR1 SGHTA, CDR2 FQGNSA. The CDR3 loop spans 14 amino acids. CDR3 in amino acids: CASSFLLSGNEQFF. In DNA form, the CDR3 reads TGTGCCAGCAGCTTCCTACTCTCAGGCAATGAGCAGTTCTTC.

The V and J genes are TRBV6-5 and TRBJ2-7, with TRBD1 identical over 7 bases. This CDR3 region has 13 residues. CDR1 MNHEY and CDR2 SVGAGI come from the germline V gene. The V and J ends lost 6 bases and 2 bases, in that order; junction bases with no gene match: 4. This chain's CDR3 is CASSNRGPYEQYF. The CDR3 DNA sequence: TGTGCCAGCAGCAACAGGGGCCCCTACGAGCAGTACTTC.

This clone has more than one count but fewer than ten. The junction shows a germline mismatch at one end, possibly a read error. V gene TRBV12-3 or TRBV12-4 combines with J gene TRBJ2-1, with 8 positions matching TRBD2. The CDR3 is 13 residues long. CDR3 nucleotides: TGTGCCAGCAGTTTAGCTAGCGGGACGGTTCAGGTCTTC. Translating gives CASSLASGTVQVF.

The rearrangement joins TRBV29-1 to TRBJ1-2, with D maybe TRBD1 (6 bases). The germline V gene has CDR1 SQVTM and CDR2 ANQGSEA. The CDR3 extends over 14 amino acids. Trimming shortened V by 6 bases and J by 7 bases, and 21 bases separated the two germline ends. The chain's CDR3 is CSVSPGTPVSGYTF. CDR3 sequence (DNA): TGCAGCGTGTCACCCGGGACACCTGTTTCTGGCTACACCTTC.

V gene TRBV12-3 or TRBV12-4 combines with J gene TRBJ2-1; 8 bases are a match to TRBD1. The CDR3 totals 13 residues. Trimming removed 4 bases from V and 6 bases from J; junction bases left unmatched: 2. CDR3: CASSSTGVNEQFF. In nucleotides, the CDR3 is TGTGCCAGCAGTTCGACAGGGGTCAATGAGCAGTTCTTC.

The J gene is TRBJ1-6, the V gene TRBV11-1, with 7 bases matching TRBD1. The length of the CDR3 is 14 residues. Per the germline V gene, CDR1 is SGHAT and CDR2 is FQDESV (reference sequence). V gave up 5 bases and J gave up 5 bases; unmatched junction bases: 3. CDR3 bases: TGTGCCAGCAGCCGGACAGGCAATAATTCACCCCTCCACTTT. It codes for CASSRTGNNSPLHF.

The V and J genes are TRBV2 and TRBJ1-2; D is unclear. The CDR3 runs 13 residues. In germline, CDR1 is SNHLY, CDR2 FYNNEI. V shed 6 bases and J shed 7 bases, with 15 bases lying between them. CDR3: CASREDSRSGYTF. The CDR3 DNA reads TGTGCCAGCAGGGAGGACTCCCGGAGTGGCTACACCTTC.

This chain links TRBV30 with TRBJ2-7, with D perhaps matching TRBD2 (6 bases). The V end was cut by 4 bases, the J end by 4 bases, with 26 bases between. The CDR3 has 17 amino acids. Looked up from germline, CDR1 is GTSNPN and CDR2 is SVGIG (reference sequence). The chain's CDR3 is CAWTGSYGPGGEYEQYF. The CDR3 DNA is TGTGCCTGGACTGGATCTTACGGCCCCGGGGGAGAGTACGAGCAGTACTTC.

V is TRBV18 and J is TRBJ1-2; 7 bases are a match to TRBD1. The CDR3 is 13 residues long. J was trimmed by 4 bases and V by 3 bases; bases with no gene match: 2. CDR1 and CDR2 from the germline V gene are KGHSH and LQKENI. Written as DNA, the CDR3 is TGTGCCAGCTCACCCTCAGGGGGCTATGGCTACACCTTC. The encoded protein is CASSPSGGYGYTF.